The T cell receptor (beta chain) under discussion was sequenced for a study of T-cell reconstitution after alpha-beta-depleted transplantation in children. Findings and caveats of the study: In patients about two months after transplant, alpha-beta T cells reportedly arose from several hundred expanded graft clones.

The CDR3 loop spans 14 amino acids. Trimming shortened V by 4 bases and J by 10 bases, and 14 bases separated the two germline ends. With regard to this clonotype: Its antigen is unidentified.

It was with unique molecular identifiers that the TCRbeta library was prepared. TCRdb re-analysed the PCR reads in MiXCR, keeping a single row per CDR3 protein. Among 600,000 or so distinct CDR3 sequences listed, 20% to 25% were seen once. The sequence was collected from a boy under three years old who had a stem cell transplant for acute myeloid leukemia, so the T cells may come from the graft donor. This chain uses TRBV12-3 or TRBV12-4 with TRBJ1-6, with D perhaps matching TRBD1 (5 bases). This material consisted of PBMCs, mostly from graft donor cells, taken 360 days after TCRalphabeta/CD19-depleted stem cell transplant. CDR3 nucleotides: TGTGCCAGCAGTTCCCTCCGGGGACGATCACCCCTCCACTTT. It yields the protein CASSSLRGRSPLHF.